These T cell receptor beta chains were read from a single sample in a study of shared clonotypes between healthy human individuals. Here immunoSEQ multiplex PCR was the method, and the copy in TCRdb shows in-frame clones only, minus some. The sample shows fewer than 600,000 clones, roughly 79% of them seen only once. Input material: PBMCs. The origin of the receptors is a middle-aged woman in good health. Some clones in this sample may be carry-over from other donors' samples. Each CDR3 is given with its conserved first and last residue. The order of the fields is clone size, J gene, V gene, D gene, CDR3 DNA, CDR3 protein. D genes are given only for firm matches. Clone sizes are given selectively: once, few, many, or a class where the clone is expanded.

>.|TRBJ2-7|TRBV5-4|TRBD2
TGTGCCAGCAGCCTGGGAGGGACTAGCGGCTCCTACGAGCAGTACTTC
CASSLGGTSGSYEQYF
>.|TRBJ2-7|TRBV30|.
TGTGCCTGGAGTCAGGGGGGCCCCTCCTACGAGCAGTACTTC
CAWSQGGPSYEQYF
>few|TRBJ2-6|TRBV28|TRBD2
TGTGCCAGCAGTTTAGGCCTAGCGGGCTTCTCTGGGGCCAACGTCCTGACTTTC
CASSLGLAGFSGANVLTF
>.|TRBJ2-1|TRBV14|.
TGTGCCAGCAGCCAAGAAGGCAGGGTTGTTGCCGACAATGAGCAGTTCTTC
CASSQEGRVVADNEQFF
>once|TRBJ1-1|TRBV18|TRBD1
TGTGCCAGCTCACCTTTGGGACAGCCGAACACTGAAGCTTTCTTT
CASSPLGQPNTEAFF
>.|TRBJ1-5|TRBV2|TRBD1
TGTGCCAGCAGTGAATATAGACAGGGAGGTTATCAGCCCCAGCATTTT
CASSEYRQGGYQPQHF
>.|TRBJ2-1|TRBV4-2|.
TGTGCCAGCAGCCTTTATGGACAGCAAAGTCCGTTCTTC
CASSLYGQQSPFF
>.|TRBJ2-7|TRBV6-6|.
TGTGCCAGCAGTCCCCCCGGGGCGGCGGTCTACGAGCAGTACTTC
CASSPPGAAVYEQYF
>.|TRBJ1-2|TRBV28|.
TGTGCCAGCAGTTTGGGTCCCTATGGCTACACCTTC
CASSLGPYGYTF
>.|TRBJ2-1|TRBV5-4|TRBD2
TGTGCCAGCAGCTTGGAGACTAGCGGGAACAATGAGCAGTTCTTC
CASSLETSGNNEQFF
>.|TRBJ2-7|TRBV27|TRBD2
TGTGCCAGCAGCTGGACTAGCGGGAGCCACGAGCAGTACTTC
CASSWTSGSHEQYF
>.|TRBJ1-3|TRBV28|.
TGTGCCAGCAGCGTAACAAGAAACACCATATATTTT
CASSVTRNTIYF
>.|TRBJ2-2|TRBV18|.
TGTGCCAGCTCACCGGACAGCGCAGGGCCCCTTGTGGGTACCGGGGAGCTGTTTTTT
CASSPDSAGPLVGTGELFF
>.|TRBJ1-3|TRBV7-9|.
TGTGCCAGCAGCTTAGTTGGGGTTGGAAACACCATATATTTT
CASSLVGVGNTIYF
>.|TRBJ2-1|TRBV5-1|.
TGCGCCAGCAGCGCCAAAGAGGGGCGCGGCAATGAGCAGTTCTTC
CASSAKEGRGNEQFF
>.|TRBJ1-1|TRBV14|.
TGTGCCAGCAGCCAAGATGTTTACACTGAAGCTTTCTTT
CASSQDVYTEAFF
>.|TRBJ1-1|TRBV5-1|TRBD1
TGCGCCAGCAGGGACGGGACAGTCACTGAAGCTTTCTTT
CASRDGTVTEAFF
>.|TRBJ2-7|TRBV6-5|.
TGTGCCAGCAGTTACGTGGCAGACTCACTCGAGCAGTACTTC
CASSYVADSLEQYF
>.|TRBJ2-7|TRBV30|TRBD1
TGTGCCTGGAGTAAAGGGACAGGGAAATACGAGCAGTACTTC
CAWSKGTGKYEQYF
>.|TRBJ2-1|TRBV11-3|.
TGTGCCAGCAGCTTTGGCGGCAATGAGCAGTTCTTC
CASSFGGNEQFF
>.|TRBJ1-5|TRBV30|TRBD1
TGTGCCTGGGGGACAGGGGCGGATCAGCCCCAGCATTTT
CAWGTGADQPQHF
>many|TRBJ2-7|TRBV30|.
TGTGCCTGGAGTGTCCCGGAGGCCTACGAGCAGTACTTC
CAWSVPEAYEQYF